This TCR beta chain stems from a study of beta chain features in type 1 diabetes. Study information: Healthy donors resembled patients in age, gender and cell yields. General study findings and limits: Moderately but significantly shorter TCRB CDR3s were found in Type 1 diabetes patients in all four CD4+ subsets. In the patient group, naive, central memory and Treg TCRB repertoires seemed more alike than in the healthy donor group.

Germline V gene sequence: CDR1 SGHDT, CDR2 YYEEEE. Trimming stripped 0 bases from V and 7 bases from J, with 7 bases between. This CDR3 is built from 12 residues. Investigators reverse transcribed all isolated RNA, so they sequenced expressed TCRB transcripts. The assay was immunoSEQ multiplex PCR, and TCRdb's table has in-frame clones only and misses some. The repertoire holds about 130,000 clones, with about 10% as singletons. As concerns this clone: Its antigen is currently unknown.

Sequenced: central memory CD4+ T cells from blood. V is TRBV5-6 and J is TRBJ1-2; D is unclear. The sequence came from a man younger than 45 with type 1 diabetes. The CDR3 reads CASSLVSRGYTF. The CDR3 bases are TGTGCCAGCAGCTTGGTTTCGCGTGGCTACACCTTC.